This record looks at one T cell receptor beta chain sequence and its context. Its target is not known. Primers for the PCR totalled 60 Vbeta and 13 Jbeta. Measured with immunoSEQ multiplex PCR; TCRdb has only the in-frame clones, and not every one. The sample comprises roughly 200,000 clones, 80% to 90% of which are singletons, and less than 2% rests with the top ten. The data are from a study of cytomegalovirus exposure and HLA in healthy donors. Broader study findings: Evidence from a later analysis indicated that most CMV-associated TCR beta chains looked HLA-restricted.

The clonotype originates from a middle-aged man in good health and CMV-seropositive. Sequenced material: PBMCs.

CDR3 nucleotides: TGTGCCTGGAGTGGGGGCCTCTATAATGAAAAACTGTTTTTT. Amino acids: CAWSGGLYNEKLFF. The gene calls are TRBV30 and TRBJ1-4; D might be TRBD1 (5 bases). The V end lost 1 base, the J end lost 4 bases, and 10 bases lay between the germline ends. CDR3 length equals 14 residues. In germline, CDR1 is GTSNPN, CDR2 SVGIG (reference sequence).